A single T cell receptor (beta chain) is shown here with its context. The antigen is not known. Using constant-segment primers, 5'RACE produced TCR alpha and TCR beta cDNA libraries carrying sample barcodes and UMIs. TCRdb re-derived calls from the 5' RACE reads in MiXCR, one entry per CDR3 protein. The sample consists of a few hundred thousand distinct CDR3 sequences, over 13% of them appearing once. The CDR3 has 16 residues. The germline CDR1 and CDR2 sequences are KGHSH and LQKENI. Trimming pared 1 base from V and 1 base from J, leaving 13 bases between. This sample stems from a study of T-cell memory formation after mild COVID-19. Overall study findings and caveats: Cross-reactive memory seemingly joined, as some responding clones were found in pre-infection memory.

The rearrangement joins TRBV18 to TRBJ1-1; maybe TRBD1 (5 bases). Sequencing was performed on PBMCs or a T cell subset sorted from them (not recorded which). This receptor was obtained from a man between 18 and 35 years old who had mild COVID-19 (a few samples of this study predate the infection). Cell type and time point are not known. The CDR3: CASSPQRQLKNTEAFF. The CDR3 coding sequence is TGTGCCAGCTCACCACAGCGACAGCTGAAGAACACTGAAGCTTTCTTT.